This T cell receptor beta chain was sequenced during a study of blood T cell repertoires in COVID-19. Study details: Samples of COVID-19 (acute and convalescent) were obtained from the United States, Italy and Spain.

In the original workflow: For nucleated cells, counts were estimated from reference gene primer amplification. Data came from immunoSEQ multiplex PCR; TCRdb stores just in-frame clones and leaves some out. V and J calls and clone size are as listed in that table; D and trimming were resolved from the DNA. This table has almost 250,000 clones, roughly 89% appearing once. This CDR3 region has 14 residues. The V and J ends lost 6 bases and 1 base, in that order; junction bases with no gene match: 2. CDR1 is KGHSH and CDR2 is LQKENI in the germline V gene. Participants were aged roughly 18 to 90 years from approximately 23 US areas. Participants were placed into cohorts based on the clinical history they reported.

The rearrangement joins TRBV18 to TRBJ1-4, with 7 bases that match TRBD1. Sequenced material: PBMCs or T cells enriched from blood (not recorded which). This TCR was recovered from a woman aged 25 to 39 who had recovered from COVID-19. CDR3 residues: CASSRQGTNEKLFF. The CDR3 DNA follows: TGTGCCAGCTCGCGACAGGGAACTAATGAAAAACTGTTTTTT.